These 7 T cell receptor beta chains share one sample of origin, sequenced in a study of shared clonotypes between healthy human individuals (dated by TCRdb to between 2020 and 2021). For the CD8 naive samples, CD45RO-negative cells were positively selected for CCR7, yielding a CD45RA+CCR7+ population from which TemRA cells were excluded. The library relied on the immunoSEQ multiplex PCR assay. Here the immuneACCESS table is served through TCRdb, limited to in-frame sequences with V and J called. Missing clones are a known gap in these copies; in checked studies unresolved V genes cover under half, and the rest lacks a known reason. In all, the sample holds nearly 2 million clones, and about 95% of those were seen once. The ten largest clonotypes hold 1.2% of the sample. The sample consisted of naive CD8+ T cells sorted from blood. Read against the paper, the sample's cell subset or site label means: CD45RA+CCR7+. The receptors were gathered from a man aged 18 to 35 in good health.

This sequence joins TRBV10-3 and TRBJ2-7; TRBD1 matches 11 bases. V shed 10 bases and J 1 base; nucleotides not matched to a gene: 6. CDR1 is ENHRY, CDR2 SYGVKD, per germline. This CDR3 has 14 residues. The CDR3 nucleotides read TGTGCCACCCAAGGGACAGGGGGTTCCTACGAGCAGTACTTC. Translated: CATQGTGGSYEQYF.

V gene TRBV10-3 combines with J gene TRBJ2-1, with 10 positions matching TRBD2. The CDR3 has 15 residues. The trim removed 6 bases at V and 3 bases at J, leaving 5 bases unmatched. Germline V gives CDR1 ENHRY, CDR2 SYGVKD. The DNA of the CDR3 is TGTGCCATCAGCCCTGTAGCGGGGGGCTACAATGAGCAGTTCTTC. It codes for CAISPVAGGYNEQFF.

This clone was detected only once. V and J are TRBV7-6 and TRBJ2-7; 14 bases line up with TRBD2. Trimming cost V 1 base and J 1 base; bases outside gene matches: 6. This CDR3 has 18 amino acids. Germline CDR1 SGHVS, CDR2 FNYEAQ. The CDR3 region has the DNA TGTGCCAGCAGCTTAGGACTAGCGGGAGGGCCGGAATCCTACGAGCAGTACTTC. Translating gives CASSLGLAGGPESYEQYF.

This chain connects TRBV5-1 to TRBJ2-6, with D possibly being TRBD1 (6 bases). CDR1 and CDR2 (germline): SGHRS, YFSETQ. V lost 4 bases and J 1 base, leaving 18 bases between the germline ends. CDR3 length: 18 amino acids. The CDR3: CASSPKQGKLSGANVLTF. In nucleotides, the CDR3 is TGCGCCAGCAGCCCTAAACAGGGTAAATTGTCTGGGGCCAACGTCCTGACTTTC.

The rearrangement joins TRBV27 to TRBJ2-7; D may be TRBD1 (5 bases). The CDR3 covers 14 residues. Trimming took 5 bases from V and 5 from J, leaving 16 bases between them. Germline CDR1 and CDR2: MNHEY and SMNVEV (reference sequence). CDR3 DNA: TGTGCCAGCAGTCTAAAAGACAGCCCAGACGAGCAGTACTTC. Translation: CASSLKDSPDEQYF.

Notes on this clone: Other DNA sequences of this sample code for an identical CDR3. The CDR3 reads CASSLTASYEQYF. The CDR3 DNA follows: TGTGCCAGTAGCCTCACTGCCTCCTACGAGCAGTACTTC. This sequence joins TRBV19 and TRBJ2-7; D remains unclear. The CDR3 runs to 13 residues. Germline V gives CDR1 LNHDA, CDR2 SQIVND (reference sequence). Trimming took off 6 bases at V and 0 bases at J, with 9 bases between the two ends.

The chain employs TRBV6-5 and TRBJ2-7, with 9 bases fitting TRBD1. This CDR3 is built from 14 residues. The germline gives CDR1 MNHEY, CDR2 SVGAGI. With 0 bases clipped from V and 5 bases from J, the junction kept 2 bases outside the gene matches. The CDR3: CASSYSGTGHEQYF. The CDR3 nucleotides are TGTGCCAGCAGTTACTCCGGGACAGGGCACGAGCAGTACTTC.